A selection of T cell receptor beta chains follows, all from one sample in a study of blood T cell repertoires in COVID-19. Data came from immunoSEQ multiplex PCR; TCRdb stores just in-frame clones and leaves some out. The sample includes some 200,000 clones, just under 85% of them seen just once. Material: peripheral blood. All receptors come from a man aged 60-69 years with COVID-19, enrolled during active disease. Each CDR3 is given with its conserved first and last residue. Each record gives: D gene, J gene, clone size, V gene, CDR3 protein, CDR3 DNA. The D gene is left open where the match is weak. Clone size is stated in some rows and not others, as once, few, many or a class when expanded.

. TRBJ2-1 . TRBV28 CASSLPREHEQFF TGTGCCAGCAGTTTACCTAGAGAGCATGAGCAGTTCTTC
TRBD1 TRBJ1-5 . TRBV18 CASQPGGSGNQPQHF TGTGCCAGCCAACCAGGGGGATCGGGCAATCAGCCCCAGCATTTT
. TRBJ1-5 few TRBV12-3/TRBV12-4 CASSFSGIQPQHF TGTGCCAGCAGTTTTTCGGGTATCCAGCCCCAGCATTTT
. TRBJ2-1 . TRBV14 CASSQTGNRLRPEQFF TGTGCCAGCAGCCAAACGGGGAATAGGCTGCGGCCTGAGCAGTTCTTC
TRBD2 TRBJ2-7 . TRBV30 CAWSLAGERQYF TGTGCCTGGAGTCTAGCGGGAGAACGGCAGTACTTC
TRBD1 TRBJ2-1 . TRBV29-1 CATGVSYNEQFF TGCGCAACAGGGGTCTCCTACAATGAGCAGTTCTTC
TRBD1 TRBJ2-5 once TRBV6-5 CASRGRDRWSETQYF TGTGCCAGCAGGGGCCGGGACAGGTGGTCTGAGACCCAGTACTTC
. TRBJ1-1 . TRBV12-3/TRBV12-4 CASRRRGTEAFF TGTGCCAGCAGGAGGAGAGGCACTGAAGCTTTCTTT
TRBD2 TRBJ2-1 . TRBV7-3 CASSPGGRGEQFF TGTGCCAGCAGCCCGGGCGGGAGAGGAGAGCAGTTCTTC
. TRBJ1-2 . TRBV5-4 CASSLAGANGYTF TGTGCCAGCAGCTTGGCAGGGGCTAATGGCTACACCTTC
. TRBJ1-2 . TRBV27 CASSLIPLTGFYTF TGTGCCAGCAGTTTAATTCCCCTGACAGGCTTCTACACCTTC
TRBD1 TRBJ1-1 few TRBV5-4 CASSATGTLRDTEAFF TGTGCCAGCAGCGCGACAGGGACCCTCCGTGACACTGAAGCTTTCTTT
TRBD1 TRBJ1-2 . TRBV5-1 CASSLAIQGAGGYTF TGCGCCAGCAGCTTGGCCATACAGGGGGCAGGAGGCTACACCTTC
. TRBJ1-1 . TRBV6-5 CASADWRNTEAFF TGTGCCAGCGCAGATTGGAGGAACACTGAAGCTTTCTTT
. TRBJ1-5 . TRBV5-4 CASSTGGYSNQPQHF TGTGCCAGCAGCACCGGAGGCTATAGCAATCAGCCCCAGCATTTT
TRBD2 TRBJ2-7 few TRBV28 CASRARGTSGRAIKYEQYF TGTGCCAGCAGGGCTAGAGGGACTAGCGGGAGGGCGATTAAGTACGAGCAGTACTTC
TRBD1 TRBJ1-5 . TRBV30 CAWSLGTDRNQPQHF TGTGCCTGGAGCCTGGGGACAGACCGAAATCAGCCCCAGCATTTT
. TRBJ2-2 . TRBV11-2 CASSLRTDTGELFF TGTGCCAGCAGCTTGCGAACCGACACCGGGGAGCTGTTTTTT
. TRBJ2-2 once TRBV7-8 CASSLAQRAGELFF TGTGCCAGCAGCTTAGCGCAGAGGGCCGGGGAGCTGTTTTTT
. TRBJ1-5 . TRBV28 CASSLAGPTPQHF TGTGCCAGCAGTTTGGCAGGTCCAACGCCCCAGCATTTT
. TRBJ1-2 . TRBV4-2 CASSQDTLGGYTF TGTGCCAGCAGCCAAGATACCCTAGGAGGCTACACCTTC
TRBD1 TRBJ1-6 . TRBV5-6 CASSLGLQGLRSPLHF TGTGCCAGCAGCTTGGGATTACAGGGGCTGCGGTCACCCCTCCACTTT
TRBD1 TRBJ1-1 . TRBV27 CASSLRTGMPNTEAFF TGTGCCAGCAGTTTAAGGACAGGGATGCCGAACACTGAAGCTTTCTTT
TRBD1 TRBJ2-7 . TRBV12-3/TRBV12-4 CASSWDREEQYF TGTGCCAGCAGTTGGGACAGGGAGGAGCAGTACTTC
. TRBJ1-3 . TRBV5-1 CASGDSSGNTIYF TGCGCCAGCGGTGACTCCTCGGGAAACACCATATATTTT
. TRBJ1-1 . TRBV14 CASSLTPGNTEAFF TGTGCCAGCAGCCTAACGCCAGGGAACACTGAAGCTTTCTTT
TRBD1 TRBJ1-4 . TRBV19 CASQTGDRVPEKLFF TGTGCCAGCCAAACGGGGGACAGGGTTCCCGAAAAACTGTTTTTT
. TRBJ1-6 . TRBV6-1 CASSERGASPLHF TGTGCCAGCAGTGAAAGGGGTGCCTCACCCCTCCACTTT
. TRBJ1-4 . TRBV6-5 CASRRELGGEKLFF TGTGCCAGCAGACGGGAGTTGGGGGGTGAAAAACTGTTTTTT
TRBD2 TRBJ2-2 . TRBV19 CASSTGGTSGSRTGELFF TGTGCCAGTAGTACAGGCGGGACTAGCGGGAGTCGCACCGGGGAGCTGTTTTTT
. TRBJ1-5 once TRBV10-1 CASSENSQGPQHF TGCGCCAGCAGTGAGAATAGCCAGGGTCCCCAGCATTTT
TRBD1 TRBJ1-1 . TRBV18 CASSSSTGPTEAFF TGTGCCAGCTCATCGTCGACAGGGCCCACTGAAGCTTTCTTT
TRBD2 TRBJ2-1 . TRBV11-3 CASSLDWASSGTSVYNEQFF TGTGCCAGCAGCTTAGATTGGGCCTCGAGTGGGACTAGCGTTTACAATGAGCAGTTCTTC
. TRBJ1-2 . TRBV6-5 CASSYSQGGNYGYTF TGTGCCAGCAGTTACTCACAGGGCGGGAACTATGGCTACACCTTC
TRBD1 TRBJ1-2 . TRBV5-1 CASSLGTGGGYGYTF TGCGCCAGCAGCTTAGGTACAGGGGGCGGCTATGGCTACACCTTC
TRBD1 TRBJ2-1 few TRBV7-2 CASSLALGQGSYNEQFF TGTGCCAGCAGCTTAGCACTCGGACAGGGGTCCTACAATGAGCAGTTCTTC
TRBD1 TRBJ1-3 . TRBV5-1 CASNPTGGYGNTIYF TGCGCCAGCAACCCGACAGGGGGCTATGGAAACACCATATATTTT
. TRBJ2-2 . TRBV6-2/TRBV6-3 CASSTDATGELFF TGTGCCAGCAGTACAGATGCCACCGGGGAGCTGTTTTTT
TRBD1 TRBJ1-1 . TRBV19 CASSIFTGGSNTEAFF TGTGCCAGTAGTATATTCACAGGGGGCTCGAACACTGAAGCTTTCTTT
. TRBJ1-1 . TRBV9 CASSPRSMNTEAFF TGTGCCAGCAGCCCCCGGTCCATGAACACTGAAGCTTTCTTT
. TRBJ1-4 . TRBV5-1 CASSLPGTNNEKLFF TGCGCCAGCAGCTTACCCGGGACAAACAATGAAAAACTGTTTTTT
TRBD1 TRBJ1-4 . TRBV6-5 CASSYSSTGGSEKLFF TGTGCCAGCAGTTACTCCTCGACAGGGGGGAGTGAAAAACTGTTTTTT
. TRBJ2-6 . TRBV27 CASSARSASGANVLTF TGTGCCAGCAGTGCGAGGTCGGCCTCTGGGGCCAACGTCCTGACTTTC
. TRBJ2-7 once TRBV5-1 CASTPALTSSYEQYF TGCGCCAGCACCCCCGCGCTGACTAGCTCCTACGAGCAGTACTTC
. TRBJ2-7 . TRBV5-4 CASSLSSGATYEQYF TGTGCCAGCAGCTTGTCTTCGGGAGCGACCTACGAGCAGTACTTC
TRBD1 TRBJ2-4 . TRBV10-2 CASSEGQGAKNIQYF TGCGCCAGCAGTGAGGGACAGGGAGCCAAAAACATTCAGTACTTC
TRBD1 TRBJ2-3 . TRBV19 CASRLQGVSTDTQYF TGTGCCAGTAGACTACAGGGGGTTAGCACAGATACGCAGTATTTT
. TRBJ1-5 . TRBV7-9 CASSFEAGSLVGGNQPQHF TGTGCCAGCAGCTTCGAGGCAGGGAGCCTCGTTGGGGGGAATCAGCCCCAGCATTTT
. TRBJ1-1 . TRBV7-9 CASSLFMGGDTEAFF TGTGCCAGCAGCTTATTTATGGGGGGAGACACTGAAGCTTTCTTT
. TRBJ1-1 . TRBV2 CASSQGSNTEAFF TGTGCCAGCTCTCAGGGGTCGAACACTGAAGCTTTCTTT
TRBD1 TRBJ1-5 . TRBV27 CASSRTGSNQPQHF TGTGCCAGCAGCAGGACAGGGAGCAATCAGCCCCAGCATTTT
. TRBJ2-7 . TRBV2 CASSPGFGYEQYF TGTGCCAGCTCCCCCGGGTTTGGCTACGAGCAGTACTTC
. TRBJ1-1 . TRBV9 CASSPRPGTEAFF TGTGCCAGCAGCCCCCGTCCCGGGACTGAAGCTTTCTTT
. TRBJ1-4 . TRBV7-2 CASSLDRPKANEKLFF TGTGCCAGCAGCTTAGACAGGCCCAAGGCTAATGAAAAACTGTTTTTT
. TRBJ2-6 . TRBV2 CASSGGTGGANVLTF TGTGCCAGCAGTGGGGGGACTGGTGGGGCCAACGTCCTGACTTTC